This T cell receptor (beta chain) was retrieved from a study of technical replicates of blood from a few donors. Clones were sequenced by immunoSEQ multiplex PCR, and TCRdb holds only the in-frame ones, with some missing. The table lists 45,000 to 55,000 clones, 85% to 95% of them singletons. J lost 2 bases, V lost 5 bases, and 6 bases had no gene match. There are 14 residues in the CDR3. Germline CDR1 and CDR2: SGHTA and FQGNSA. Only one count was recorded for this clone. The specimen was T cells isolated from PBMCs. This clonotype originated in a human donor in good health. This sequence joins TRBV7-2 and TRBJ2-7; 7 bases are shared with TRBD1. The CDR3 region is CASSRDSTTYEQYF. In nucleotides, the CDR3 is TGTGCCAGCAGCCGGGACAGTACAACCTACGAGCAGTACTTC.